Listed below are T cell receptor beta chains from one sample, sequenced in a study of shared clonotypes between healthy human individuals. TCRdb's table, derived via immunoSEQ multiplex PCR, lists solely in-frame clones and lacks some. The table lists millions of clones, about 95% of them singletons, with around 1.1% in the top ten. The sequenced sample consisted of naive CD8+ T cells sorted from blood. These receptors were obtained from a man in his late teens or twenties in good health. Each CDR3 is given with its conserved first and last residue. D genes are given only for firm matches. Not all rows give a size; the values are once, few, many and, for expanded clones, a class.

CDR3nt: TGTGCCAGCAGTTCGACAGGGGGGGTAGAAGAGACCCAGTACTTC
CDR3aa: CASSSTGGVEETQYF
d_gene: TRBD1
j_gene: TRBJ2-5
v_gene: TRBV28
abundance: NA
len: 15

CDR3nt: TGTGCCAGCAGCTCGGACCTAATGGTGAACACTGAAGCTTTCTTT
CDR3aa: CASSSDLMVNTEAFF
d_gene: NA
j_gene: TRBJ1-1
v_gene: TRBV28
abundance: NA
len: 15

CDR3nt: TGTGCCAGCAGTCCCACCTTCGTTACCGGGGAGCTGTTTTTT
CDR3aa: CASSPTFVTGELFF
d_gene: NA
j_gene: TRBJ2-2
v_gene: TRBV27
abundance: NA
len: 14

CDR3nt: TGCAGCGTGGATTCTCTGGACGCCCGCCTTGGCACAGATACGCAGTATTTT
CDR3aa: CSVDSLDARLGTDTQYF
d_gene: NA
j_gene: TRBJ2-3
v_gene: TRBV29-1
abundance: NA
len: 17

CDR3nt: TGTGCCAGCAGCCCAGCCCTCTCAGCTGAAAGCCAAGAGACCCAGTACTTC
CDR3aa: CASSPALSAESQETQYF
d_gene: NA
j_gene: TRBJ2-5
v_gene: TRBV7-9
abundance: NA
len: 17

CDR3nt: TGTGCCTGGAGTTTGGCGACAGGGTCTTCACCCCTCCACTTT
CDR3aa: CAWSLATGSSPLHF
d_gene: TRBD1
j_gene: TRBJ1-6
v_gene: TRBV30
abundance: NA
len: 14

CDR3nt: TGCGCCAGCAGCCCCTCTTTCCCCCTCGAGCAGTACTTC
CDR3aa: CASSPSFPLEQYF
d_gene: NA
j_gene: TRBJ2-7
v_gene: TRBV4-1
abundance: NA
len: 13

CDR3nt: TGTGCCAGCAGCTTAGGGGGACAGGGGGCGTACGAGCAGTACTTC
CDR3aa: CASSLGGQGAYEQYF
d_gene: TRBD1
j_gene: TRBJ2-7
v_gene: TRBV13
abundance: once
len: 15

CDR3nt: TGTGCCAGCAGCTTAGGTTGGTCCGAGCAGTACTTC
CDR3aa: CASSLGWSEQYF
d_gene: NA
j_gene: TRBJ2-7
v_gene: TRBV7-9
abundance: NA
len: 12

CDR3nt: TGTGCCAGCAGCTTGGCCGGTAGCTCGGGCACAGATACGCAGTATTTT
CDR3aa: CASSLAGSSGTDTQYF
d_gene: NA
j_gene: TRBJ2-3
v_gene: TRBV5-4
abundance: NA
len: 16

CDR3nt: TGCGCCAGCAGCCAAGATCTAGGCCAGGTTAGCTATGGCTACACCTTC
CDR3aa: CASSQDLGQVSYGYTF
d_gene: NA
j_gene: TRBJ1-2
v_gene: TRBV4-1
abundance: NA
len: 16

CDR3nt: TGTGCCAGCAGCCAAGATGGAGACACCTACAATGAGCAGTTCTTC
CDR3aa: CASSQDGDTYNEQFF
d_gene: NA
j_gene: TRBJ2-1
v_gene: TRBV4-2
abundance: NA
len: 15

CDR3nt: TGTGCCAGCAGCTTGCGACAGGGAAGCAGCAGCGAGCAGTACTTC
CDR3aa: CASSLRQGSSSEQYF
d_gene: TRBD1
j_gene: TRBJ2-7
v_gene: TRBV13
abundance: NA
len: 15

CDR3nt: TGTGCCAGCAGCGCTGGACTAGCGGGCTACGAGCAGTACTTC
CDR3aa: CASSAGLAGYEQYF
d_gene: TRBD2
j_gene: TRBJ2-7
v_gene: TRBV9
abundance: NA
len: 14

CDR3nt: TGTGCCATCAGCGCGGGGGGTCACTATGAGCAGTTCTTC
CDR3aa: CAISAGGHYEQFF
d_gene: TRBD2
j_gene: TRBJ2-1
v_gene: TRBV10-3
abundance: NA
len: 13

CDR3nt: TGTGCCAGCAGCTTAATCGCGGGAGCCTACGAGCAGTACTTC
CDR3aa: CASSLIAGAYEQYF
d_gene: TRBD2
j_gene: TRBJ2-7
v_gene: TRBV7-9
abundance: NA
len: 14

CDR3nt: TGTGCCAGCAGCCCGCGACAGGGGGCTAAAGAGACCCAGTACTTC
CDR3aa: CASSPRQGAKETQYF
d_gene: TRBD1
j_gene: TRBJ2-5
v_gene: TRBV7-9
abundance: NA
len: 15

CDR3nt: TGCGCCAGCAGCCCACGGTGGGACGGAAGCTCCTACGAGCAGTACTTC
CDR3aa: CASSPRWDGSSYEQYF
d_gene: NA
j_gene: TRBJ2-7
v_gene: TRBV4-1
abundance: NA
len: 16